The 7 T cell receptor beta chains below were found in one sample sequenced in a study of T-cell reconstitution after alpha-beta-depleted transplantation in children. Unique molecular identifiers were incorporated during preparation of the TCRbeta library. TCRdb independently ran MiXCR on the PCR reads; one entry per CDR3 protein. Of roughly 300,000 distinct CDR3 sequences listed, around 10% were seen once; the top ten hold about a quarter. The starting material was peripheral blood, obtained 180 days after TCRalphabeta/CD19-depleted stem cell transplant. All receptors come from a male patient between 2 and 10 years old who had a stem cell transplant for chronic granulomatous disease, so the T cells may come from the graft donor.

This clonotype was counted ten times or more. The chain recombines TRBV7-2 with TRBJ2-3, with 7 bases aligning to TRBD2. The CDR3 totals 15 residues. V lost 5 bases to trimming and J lost 2 bases; unmatched junction nucleotides: 7. Germline lookup yields CDR1 SGHTA and CDR2 FQGNSA. CDR3 region: CASSLRDYLTDTQYF. In nucleotides, the CDR3 is TGTGCCAGCAGCCTCCGGGACTACCTCACAGATACGCAGTATTTT.

In regard to this clonotype: This may be a read error, as it is one base from a much larger clone. V and J are TRBV12-3 or TRBV12-4 and TRBJ2-1, with D perhaps TRBD2 (5 bases). Trimming left V 2 bases short and J 6 bases short, with 14 bases between. The CDR3 runs 15 residues. The CDR3 sequence: CASSLPLAHPNEQFF. In DNA form, the CDR3 reads TGTGCCAGCAGTTTACCCCTAGCCCACCCCAATGAGCAGTTCTTC.

In this sample, this clonotype turned up many times. The rearrangement uses TRBV7-9 and TRBJ2-4, with a weak D call TRBD1 (6 bases). Per the germline V gene, CDR1 is SEHNR and CDR2 is FQNEAQ (reference sequence). Trimming cost V 4 bases and J 1 base, with 17 bases left between them. The CDR3 is made up of 17 amino acids. The CDR3 DNA sequence: TGTGCCAGCAGCTCCCCCCGGGACATTTCGGCCAAAAACATTCAGTACTTC. It translates to CASSSPRDISAKNIQYF.

This clonotype was seen many times. This sequence joins TRBV4-2 and TRBJ2-2, with D possibly matching TRBD2 (5 bases). CDR1 LGHNA and CDR2 YNFKEQ come from the germline V gene. V lost 4 bases to trimming and J lost 4 bases, with 34 bases between them. The CDR3 length is 22 residues. CDR3 in DNA: TGTGCCAGCAGCCTCAGACTCCCCAGAAGGTTAGCGCGGGTGCACAGCACCGGGGAGCTGTTTTTT. Amino acid sequence: CASSLRLPRRLARVHSTGELFF.

This clonotype was detected ten times or more. The gene calls are TRBV20-1 and TRBJ2-7; D possibly uses TRBD1 or TRBD2 (6 bases each). V dropped 5 bases and J dropped 4 bases, with 12 bases sitting between them. CDR1 is DFQATT and CDR2 is SNEGSKA in the germline V gene (reference sequence). The CDR3 spans 12 residues. The CDR3 region has the DNA TGCAGTGCTCCAGGAGGGGGATACGAGCAGTACTTC. This gives the protein CSAPGGGYEQYF.

Many counts were recorded for this clonotype. The chain links TRBV7-2 to TRBJ2-5; possible D gene TRBD1, 6 bases. The CDR3 is made up of 15 amino acids. V was shortened by 3 bases and J by 7 bases, with 18 bases between the two germline ends. The germline CDR1 and CDR2 sequences are SGHTA and FQGNSA. CDR3 bases: TGTGCCAGCAGCTTTCAGTGGGGGCTAGAGGCGACCCAGTACTTC. It codes for CASSFQWGLEATQYF.

This clonotype was picked up many times. V is TRBV11-2 and J is TRBJ2-5, with D possibly TRBD1 on 6 matching bases. CDR3 length equals 17 residues. Trimming took off 3 bases at V and 2 bases at J, with 19 bases between the two ends. Germline V gives CDR1 SGHAT, CDR2 FQNNGV. CDR3 residues: CASSFRAPGHLQETQYF. CDR3 DNA: TGTGCCAGCAGCTTTAGAGCCCCGGGACACCTACAAGAGACCCAGTACTTC.